The 16 T cell receptor beta chains below were found in one sample sequenced in a study of T cell repertoires in cytomegalovirus infection (dated by TCRdb to about 2019). Sequencing relied on an Illumina HiSeq 1500. Starting from the raw public reads, TCRdb applied fastp trimming at Q25, assembled clones with MiXCR and retained in-frame beta chains. Entries are consolidated by CDR3 protein sequence, retaining the most common genes and DNA. This sample comprises roughly 320,000 distinct CDR3 sequences, more than 8% of them detected only once. The ten largest clones represent 4.3% of the sample. Specimen: PBMCs. The receptors were gathered from a human donor in good health (CMV status not recorded). Some clones in this sample may be carry-over from other donors' samples.

This clonotype has more than one count but fewer than ten. The chain carries TRBV7-2 and TRBJ1-6; a possible D gene is TRBD1 (6 bases). The CDR3 has 14 residues. With 7 bases removed from V and 8 bases from J, the gap between germline ends came to 15 bases. CDR1 is SGHTA and CDR2 is FQGNSA in the germline V gene. The DNA of the CDR3 is TGTGCCAGCAAGGTGGGGGCGGGAGATTCACCCCTCCACTTT. It yields the protein CASKVGAGDSPLHF.

This clonotype was seen repeatedly, ten times or more. The CDR3 region is CASTLDRASQPQHF. The CDR3 DNA reads as TGTGCCAGCACTCTGGACCGGGCTAGTCAGCCCCAGCATTTT. This chain uses TRBV28 with TRBJ1-5; no clear D. The CDR3 runs 14 residues. The V gene lost 7 bases and the J gene lost 6 bases, with 16 bases spanning the gap. In germline, CDR1 is MDHEN, CDR2 SYDVKM.

In this sample, this clonotype turned up many times. V usage is TRBV7-2 and J usage is TRBJ1-5, with 9 positions matching TRBD1. V gave up 1 base and J gave up 0 bases; unmatched junction bases: 4. The CDR3 is made up of 17 amino acids. CDR1 and CDR2 from the germline V gene are SGHTA and FQGNSA. The CDR3 protein is CASSLVPGQGSNQPQHF. Written as DNA, the CDR3 is TGTGCCAGCAGCTTAGTGCCGGGACAGGGTAGCAATCAGCCCCAGCATTTT.

This clonotype was recorded at least ten times. Written as DNA, the CDR3 is TGTGCCAGTAGCCCCTGGGGGGTTGAGCAGTTCTTC. Its translation: CASSPWGVEQFF. The chain is built from TRBV19 and TRBJ2-1, with D maybe TRBD2 (6 bases). Deletions cut 6 bases from V and 9 bases from J, with 12 bases between. The germline V gene encodes CDR1 LNHDA and CDR2 SQIVND (reference sequence). The CDR3 consists of 12 residues. The full variable domain, rest sourced from reference TRBV19 and TRBJ2-1, is DGGITQSPKYLFRKEGQNVTLSCEQNLNHDAMYWYRQDPGQGLRLIYYSQIVNDFQKGDIAEGYSVSREKKESFPLTVTSAQKNPTAFYLCASSPWGVEQFFGPGTRLTVL.

The table lists this clonotype with many counts. J is TRBJ2-7 and V is TRBV7-2; D remains ambiguous. Germline lookup yields CDR1 SGHTA and CDR2 FQGNSA. CDR3 length: 12 residues. Trimming left V 5 bases short and J 4 bases short, with 9 bases between. The CDR3 protein is CASSSKRYEQYF. DNA of the CDR3: TGTGCCAGCAGCAGCAAAAGATACGAGCAGTACTTC. Supplemented by reference TRBV7-2 and TRBJ2-7, the full variable domain reads GAGVSQSPSNKVTEKGKDVELRCDPISGHTALYWYRQSLGQGLEFLIYFQGNSAPDKSGLPSDRFSAERTGGSVSTLTIQRTQQEDSAVYLCASSSKRYEQYFGPGTRLTVT.

This clonotype was seen only a few times. This chain joins TRBV10-2 and TRBJ2-7; 8 nucleotides align to TRBD1. The CDR3 is 12 amino acids. Germline V lookup: CDR1 WSHSY, CDR2 SAAADI. The J segment lost 5 bases and the V segment lost 10 bases, leaving 7 bases of the junction unmatched. The CDR3 reads CATRTGLDEQYF. The CDR3 coding sequence is TGCGCCACCCGGACAGGGCTCGACGAGCAGTACTTC.

There are a few counts of this clonotype. This rearrangement joins TRBV15 to TRBJ2-1, with TRBD1 matching 9 bases. This CDR3 has 17 amino acids. V gave up 0 bases and J gave up 6 bases; unmatched junction bases: 9. The V gene's germline CDR1 is LNHNV and CDR2 YYDKDF (reference sequence). The CDR3 reads CATSRDLSGQGINEQFF. CDR3 coding DNA: TGTGCCACCAGCAGAGACCTCTCGGGACAGGGAATCAATGAGCAGTTCTTC.

A few counts support this clonotype. The gene calls are TRBV5-5 and TRBJ2-1; perhaps TRBD1 as D (5 bases). The length of the CDR3 is 15 residues. Germline V gives CDR1 SGHKS, CDR2 YYEKEE (reference sequence). The V gene lost 0 bases and the J gene lost 3 bases, with 10 bases spanning the gap. CDR3 residues: CASSLDDSNYNEQFF. The CDR3 DNA reads TGTGCCAGCAGCTTGGACGACAGCAACTACAATGAGCAGTTCTTC.

In regard to this clonotype: This clone may be a read error of a much larger clone one base away. The chain joins TRBV7-3 to TRBJ2-3; no firm D call. The length of the CDR3 is 13 residues. Germline CDR1 and CDR2: SGHTA and FQGTGA. V was cut by 5 bases and J by 4 bases, with 10 bases left in between. The CDR3 coding sequence is TGTGCCAGCAGCCAACGCTCCCCAGATACGCAGTATTTT. Amino acids: CASSQRSPDTQYF.

There are many counts of this clonotype. The chain couples TRBV6-2 or TRBV6-3 to TRBJ2-1; D is perhaps TRBD1 (6 bases). CDR1 and CDR2 (germline): MNHEY, SVGEGT. The CDR3 is 17 residues long. Trimming took 4 bases from V and 1 from J, leaving 17 bases between them. This CDR3 is CASSSPGDRISYNEQFF. For the CDR3, the DNA is TGTGCCAGCAGTTCTCCAGGGGATAGGATTTCCTACAATGAGCAGTTCTTC.

The V and J genes are TRBV28 and TRBJ1-2; D unclear. Germline CDR1 MDHEN, CDR2 SYDVKM. Trimming shortened V by 6 bases and J by 7 bases, and 9 bases separated the two germline ends. The CDR3 is 11 residues long. CDR3 coding DNA: TGTGCCAGCAGCAAAGGGCCTGGCTACACCTTC. Translated, it gives CASSKGPGYTF.

The table lists this clonotype with a few counts. This sequence joins TRBV7-2 and TRBJ1-2; D gene ambiguous. CDR3 size: 14 residues. Germline-derived CDR1 and CDR2 are SGHTA and FQGNSA. Trimming cost V 1 base and J 8 bases, with 14 bases left between them. CDR3 protein: CASSLEARAQGYTF. CDR3 sequence (DNA): TGTGCCAGCAGCTTAGAGGCGCGCGCTCAGGGCTACACCTTC.

This clonotype was detected a few times. A read error may produce the germline difference seen at one junction end. The chain carries TRBV4-1 and TRBJ2-7; 7 bases agree with TRBD2. Germline V gene sequence: CDR1 MGHRA, CDR2 YSYEKL. The CDR3 totals 15 residues. In nucleotides, the CDR3 is TGTGCCAGCAGTCAAAGGGGCGGGAGTTCCTACGAGCAGTACTTC. This translates into CASSQRGGSSYEQYF.

This clonotype was seen ten or more times. CDR3 nucleotide sequence: TGTGCCAGCAGCCCGGGAAGTGGGGACCCTGGAAACACCATATATTTT. Its translation is CASSPGSGDPGNTIYF. The chain carries TRBV7-2 and TRBJ1-3; possibly TRBD1 for D (5 bases). CDR3 length: 16 amino acids. Trimming stripped 5 bases from V and 2 bases from J, with 16 bases between. Germline V gives CDR1 SGHTA, CDR2 FQGNSA. Complete variable domain (other parts from reference TRBV7-2 and TRBJ1-3): GAGVSQSPSNKVTEKGKDVELRCDPISGHTALYWYRQSLGQGLEFLIYFQGNSAPDKSGLPSDRFSAERTGGSVSTLTIQRTQQEDSAVYLCASSPGSGDPGNTIYFGEGSWLTVV.

This clonotype was detected many times. V usage is TRBV7-2 and J usage is TRBJ1-5; no reliable D call. V was cut by 6 bases and J by 0 bases, with 9 bases left in between. The germline V gene encodes CDR1 SGHTA and CDR2 FQGNSA. The CDR3 loop spans 14 amino acids. The CDR3 sequence is CASSLSYSNQPQHF. CDR3 nucleotide sequence: TGTGCCAGCAGTTTAAGTTATAGCAATCAGCCCCAGCATTTT.

This chain links TRBV6-5 with TRBJ1-1; 8 positions agree with TRBD1. Germline CDR1 and CDR2: MNHEY and SVGAGI. V trimming: 6 bases; J trimming: 0 bases; junction bases outside the gene matches: 9. CDR3 length: 16 amino acids. CDR3 DNA: TGTGCCAGCAGCCCCGGGACAGGTGAGGTGAACACTGAAGCTTTCTTT. Encoded protein: CASSPGTGEVNTEAFF.